This is a list of T cell receptor beta chains from one sample in a study of early T cells in non-severe SARS-CoV-2 infection. TCRdb re-analysed the 5' RACE reads in MiXCR, keeping a single row per CDR3 protein. The table lists roughly 50,000 distinct CDR3 sequences, about 7.4% of them singletons. The source material was whole blood. These receptor sequences come from an adult who was a healthcare worker with PCR-confirmed SARS-CoV-2 infection or an uninfected control (not recorded which). Each CDR3 is given with its conserved first and last residue. The D gene is left open where the match is weak. Size values are once, few and many counts, or a class for expanded clones, and some rows have none.

many	TRBV7-9	-	TRBJ1-1	TGTGCCAGCAGCTTAGATGCAGTCATGAACACTGAAGCTTTCTTT	CASSLDAVMNTEAFF
-	TRBV5-1	TRBD2	TRBJ2-3	TGCGCCAGCAGCACCGGGACTAGCTTAGATACGCAGTATTTT	CASSTGTSLDTQYF
-	TRBV10-3	-	TRBJ2-5	TGTGCCATCAGGGCCGGCCCCCAAGAGACCCAGTACTTC	CAIRAGPQETQYF
few	TRBV28	TRBD1	TRBJ2-1	TGTGCCAGCAGTGGACAGGGGGTTTACTACAATGAGCAGTTCTTC	CASSGQGVYYNEQFF
many	TRBV20-1	-	TRBJ1-5	TGCAGTGCTAGAGATCGGGGTTCCCAGCCCCAGCATTTT	CSARDRGSQPQHF
many	TRBV20-1	TRBD1	TRBJ1-5	TGCAGTGCTTCCGGGACAGGGGTTCAGCCCCAGCATTTT	CSASGTGVQPQHF
large	TRBV28	-	TRBJ1-1	TGTGCCAGCAGATGGACTCAGGGGTTGAACACTGAAGCTTTCTTT	CASRWTQGLNTEAFF
medium-sized	TRBV27	-	TRBJ1-5	TGTGCCAGCAGACCGGCCTTTAGCAATCAGCCCCAGCATTTT	CASRPAFSNQPQHF
many	TRBV6-6	-	TRBJ1-5	TGTGCCAGCAGTGCCGGACTGAACAATCAGCCCCAGCATTTT	CASSAGLNNQPQHF
many	TRBV20-1	TRBD1	TRBJ1-5	TGCAGTGCTAGAGGGAGGGGGCTAAGCAATCAGCCCCAGCATTTT	CSARGRGLSNQPQHF
many	TRBV12-3/TRBV12-4	-	TRBJ2-2	TGTGCCAGCAGTTTGCGGCTAGACACCGGGGAGCTGTTTTTT	CASSLRLDTGELFF
-	TRBV24-1	TRBD2	TRBJ2-5	TGTGCCACCAGTGACAAAGGAGCGGGGCGAGAGACCCAGTACTTC	CATSDKGAGRETQYF
-	TRBV12-3/TRBV12-4	-	TRBJ2-5	TGTGCCAGCAGTTTCAGGACGGGGTTTCAAGAGACCCAGCACTTC	CASSFRTGFQETQHF
many	TRBV20-1	TRBD1	TRBJ1-4	TGCAGTGCTAGCTGGACAGGCACCGAAAAACTGTTTTTT	CSASWTGTEKLFF
-	TRBV14	-	TRBJ2-5	TGTGCCAGCAGCCAATTGTACGAGACCCAGTACTTC	CASSQLYETQYF
many	TRBV18	TRBD1	TRBJ1-1	TGTGCCAGCTCACCGACAGGGAACAGGGTTGAGAACACTGAAGCTTTCTTT	CASSPTGNRVENTEAFF
many	TRBV6-5	TRBD1	TRBJ1-1	TGTGCCAGCAGTGAGACAGGGGCCCCTGAAGCTTTCTTT	CASSETGAPEAFF
-	TRBV12-3/TRBV12-4	-	TRBJ2-1	TGTGCCAGCAGCCTGCTAAGACTAGAGAGGGGTGAGCAGTTCTTC	CASSLLRLERGEQFF
many	TRBV5-6	-	TRBJ2-3	TGTGCCAGCAGCTTGGCAATGGGGGCAGATACGCAGTATTTT	CASSLAMGADTQYF
many	TRBV6-2/TRBV6-3	-	TRBJ1-2	TGTGCCAGCAGACTCGACAGATATGGCTACACCTTC	CASRLDRYGYTF
many	TRBV10-1	-	TRBJ2-5	TGCGCCAGCAGTAAAAGGCAGCAAGAGACCCAGTACTTC	CASSKRQQETQYF
few	TRBV7-9	-	TRBJ1-5	TGTGCCAGCAGCTTAGCGGAAGGCAATCAGCCCCAGCATTTT	CASSLAEGNQPQHF
-	TRBV20-1	-	TRBJ1-6	TGCAGTGCTAGAGGGGTTTCCTATAATTCACCCCTCCACTTT	CSARGVSYNSPLHF
-	TRBV7-8	-	TRBJ2-3	TGTGCCAGCAGCTTAGGTTCACGTGGGCACACAGATACGCAGTATTTT	CASSLGSRGHTDTQYF
-	TRBV7-8	TRBD1	TRBJ1-1	TGTGCCAGCAGCTTAGGGGACAGTGCTTCCTTAAAAGCTTTCTTT	CASSLGDSASLKAFF
many	TRBV27	TRBD1	TRBJ1-1	TGTGCCAGCAGTAAACAGGGGCCAACTGAAGCTTTCTTT	CASSKQGPTEAFF
many	TRBV4-2	-	TRBJ1-1	TGTGCCAGCAGCCAATCTCCCCCCTTACAGGGTAACACTGAAGCTTTCTTT	CASSQSPPLQGNTEAFF
few	TRBV10-3	-	TRBJ1-2	TGTGCCAGCACCAGTTTGACCAACTATGGCTACACCTTC	CASTSLTNYGYTF
-	TRBV10-3	-	TRBJ1-5	TGTGCCACCTTACAGGACCGCTATCAGCCCCAGCATTTT	CATLQDRYQPQHF
few	TRBV20-1	-	TRBJ1-5	TGCAGTGGACAGCGCAGCAATCAGCCCCAGCATTTT	CSGQRSNQPQHF
many	TRBV28	TRBD1	TRBJ1-2	TGTGCCAGCAGTTTGCCGGGACAGTCTAACTATGGCTACACCTTC	CASSLPGQSNYGYTF
many	TRBV4-2	-	TRBJ1-5	TGTGCCAGCAGCCAGGTAGGGGCCGATCAGCCCCAGCATTTT	CASSQVGADQPQHF
-	TRBV14	-	TRBJ2-3	TGTGCCAGCAGCCTCCTGTACGGCACAGCAGATACGCAGTATTTT	CASSLLYGTADTQYF
many	TRBV5-1	TRBD1	TRBJ1-5	TGCGCCAGCAGCTTGGGACAGGGGGACCTTAAGGCCCAGCATTTT	CASSLGQGDLKAQHF
-	TRBV5-1	TRBD1	TRBJ2-1	TGCGCCAGCAGCTCCGGGACAGGGGGCATCTACAATGAGCAGTTCTTC	CASSSGTGGIYNEQFF
many	TRBV15	-	TRBJ1-2	TGTGCCACCAGCAGAGAGCCGAGGCCGAACTATGGCTACACCTTC	CATSREPRPNYGYTF
many	TRBV4-1	TRBD1	TRBJ1-4	TGCGCCAGCAGCCAAGTCGGGACAGGGGGAAATGAAAAACTGTTTTTT	CASSQVGTGGNEKLFF
few	TRBV11-2	-	TRBJ2-5	TGTGCCAGCAGCTTAGGGGGGACGCCTCAAGAGACCCAGTACTTC	CASSLGGTPQETQYF
many	TRBV29-1	TRBD1	TRBJ2-3	TGCAGCGCGATACCGGGACAGGGGTCAACAGATACGCAGTATTTT	CSAIPGQGSTDTQYF
-	TRBV20-1	TRBD2	TRBJ2-1	TGCAGTGCGAGACTAGCGGGGGGGCCCTACAATGAGCAGTTCTTC	CSARLAGGPYNEQFF
many	TRBV2	-	TRBJ2-7	TGTGCCAGCAGCTTCGGGACGATGAACTACGAGCAGTACTTC	CASSFGTMNYEQYF
many	TRBV12-3/TRBV12-4	-	TRBJ1-2	TGTGCCAGCAAGCGGATAAGTGGCGGCTACACCTTC	CASKRISGGYTF
-	TRBV7-9	-	TRBJ2-7	TGTGCCAGCAGCTCGCAGACTAGCTACGAGCAGTACTTC	CASSSQTSYEQYF
many	TRBV6-2/TRBV6-3	TRBD2	TRBJ2-2	TGTGCCAGCAGTACCCCGCCGTTTTCTAGCGGGGCGAACACCGGGGAGCTGTTTTTT	CASSTPPFSSGANTGELFF
many	TRBV3-1	-	TRBJ1-2	TGTGCCAGCAGCCCGGATGGGGGGAGTTGGGGCTACACCTTC	CASSPDGGSWGYTF